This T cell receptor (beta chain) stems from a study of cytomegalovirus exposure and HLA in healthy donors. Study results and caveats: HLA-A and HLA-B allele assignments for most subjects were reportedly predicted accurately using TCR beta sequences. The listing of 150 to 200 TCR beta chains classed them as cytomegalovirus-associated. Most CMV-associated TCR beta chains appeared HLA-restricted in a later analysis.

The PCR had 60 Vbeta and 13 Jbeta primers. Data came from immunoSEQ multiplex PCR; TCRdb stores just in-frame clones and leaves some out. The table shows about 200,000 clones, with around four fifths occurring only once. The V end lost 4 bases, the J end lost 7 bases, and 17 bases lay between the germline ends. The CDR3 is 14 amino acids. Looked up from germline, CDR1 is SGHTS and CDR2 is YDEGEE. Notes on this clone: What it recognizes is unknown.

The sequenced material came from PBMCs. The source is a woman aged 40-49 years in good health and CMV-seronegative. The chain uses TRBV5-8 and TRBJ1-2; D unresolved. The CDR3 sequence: CASSPERFRGGYTF. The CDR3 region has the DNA TGTGCCAGCAGCCCCGAGAGGTTTCGGGGTGGCTACACCTTC.